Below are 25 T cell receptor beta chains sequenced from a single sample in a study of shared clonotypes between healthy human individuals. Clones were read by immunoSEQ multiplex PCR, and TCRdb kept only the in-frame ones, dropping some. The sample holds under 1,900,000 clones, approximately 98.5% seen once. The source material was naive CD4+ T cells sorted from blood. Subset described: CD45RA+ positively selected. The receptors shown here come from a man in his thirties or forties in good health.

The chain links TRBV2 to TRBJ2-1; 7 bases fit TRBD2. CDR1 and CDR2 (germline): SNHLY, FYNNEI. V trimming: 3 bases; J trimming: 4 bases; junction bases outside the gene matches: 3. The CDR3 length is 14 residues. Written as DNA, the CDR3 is TGTGCCAGCAGTGAGGCGGGAGATTACAATGAGCAGTTCTTC. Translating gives CASSEAGDYNEQFF.

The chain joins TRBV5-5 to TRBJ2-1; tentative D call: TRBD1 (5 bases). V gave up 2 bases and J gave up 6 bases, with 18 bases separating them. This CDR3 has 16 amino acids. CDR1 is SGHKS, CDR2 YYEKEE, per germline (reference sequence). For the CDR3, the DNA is TGTGCCAGCAGCTTCTTCGCAGGGTTAAGTTCCAATGAGCAGTTCTTC. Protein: CASSFFAGLSSNEQFF.

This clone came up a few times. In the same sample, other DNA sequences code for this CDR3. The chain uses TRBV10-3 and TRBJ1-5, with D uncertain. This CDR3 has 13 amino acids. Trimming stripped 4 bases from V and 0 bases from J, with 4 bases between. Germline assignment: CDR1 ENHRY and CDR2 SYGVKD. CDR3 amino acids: CAISGLSNQPQHF. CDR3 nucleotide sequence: TGTGCCATCAGTGGTCTTAGCAATCAGCCCCAGCATTTT.

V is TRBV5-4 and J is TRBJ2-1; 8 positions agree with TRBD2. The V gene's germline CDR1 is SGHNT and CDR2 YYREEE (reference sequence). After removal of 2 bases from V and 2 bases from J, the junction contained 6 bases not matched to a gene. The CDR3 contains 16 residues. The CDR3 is CASSFSGTRPYNEQFF. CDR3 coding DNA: TGTGCCAGCAGCTTTTCCGGGACTAGGCCCTACAATGAGCAGTTCTTC.

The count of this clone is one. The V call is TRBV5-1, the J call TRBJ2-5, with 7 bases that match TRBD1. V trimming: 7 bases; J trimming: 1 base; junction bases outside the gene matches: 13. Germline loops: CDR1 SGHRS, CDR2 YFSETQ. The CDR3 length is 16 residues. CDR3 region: CASALNRGPSQETQYF. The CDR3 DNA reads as TGCGCCAGCGCTCTAAACAGGGGCCCCAGCCAAGAGACCCAGTACTTC.

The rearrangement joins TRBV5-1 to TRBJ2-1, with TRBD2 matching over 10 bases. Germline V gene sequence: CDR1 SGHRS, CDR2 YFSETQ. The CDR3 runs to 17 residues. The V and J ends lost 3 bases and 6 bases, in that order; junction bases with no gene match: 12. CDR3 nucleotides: TGCGCCAGCAGCTCCGGGATCGGACTAGCGGAGCTCAATGAGCAGTTCTTC. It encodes CASSSGIGLAELNEQFF.

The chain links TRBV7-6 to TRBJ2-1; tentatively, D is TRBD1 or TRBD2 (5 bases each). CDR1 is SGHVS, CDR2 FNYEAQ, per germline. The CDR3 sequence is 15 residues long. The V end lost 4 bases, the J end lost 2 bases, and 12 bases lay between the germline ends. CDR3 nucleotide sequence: TGTGCCAGCAGCTCCCGGGACGAAGCCTACAATGAGCAGTTCTTC. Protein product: CASSSRDEAYNEQFF.

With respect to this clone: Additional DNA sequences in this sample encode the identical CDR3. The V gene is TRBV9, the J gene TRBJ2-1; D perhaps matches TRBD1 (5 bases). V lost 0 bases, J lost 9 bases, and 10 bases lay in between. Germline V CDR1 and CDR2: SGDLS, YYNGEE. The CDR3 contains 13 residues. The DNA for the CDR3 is TGTGCCAGCAGCGTAGTAGGGGCTGGTGAGCAGTTCTTC. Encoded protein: CASSVVGAGEQFF.

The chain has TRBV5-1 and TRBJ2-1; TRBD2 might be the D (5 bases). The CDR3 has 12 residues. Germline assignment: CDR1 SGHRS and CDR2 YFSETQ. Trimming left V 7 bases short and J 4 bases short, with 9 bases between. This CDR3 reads CASQAEYNEQFF. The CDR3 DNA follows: TGCGCCAGCCAAGCGGAATACAATGAGCAGTTCTTC.

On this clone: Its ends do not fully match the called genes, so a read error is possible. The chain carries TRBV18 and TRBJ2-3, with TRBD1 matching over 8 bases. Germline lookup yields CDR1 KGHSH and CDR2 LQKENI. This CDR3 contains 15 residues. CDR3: CASSPPGGGTDTQYF. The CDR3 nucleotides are TGTGCCAGCTCCCCACCAGGGGGCGGGACAGATACGCAGTATTTT.

CDR3 sequence (DNA): TGTGCCAGCAGCCAACGGGGGGAATGGGAGACCCAGTACTTC. Amino acid sequence: CASSQRGEWETQYF. The chain is built from TRBV11-2 and TRBJ2-5; 7 nucleotides match TRBD2. The V segment lost 5 bases and the J segment 5 bases; nucleotides outside the gene matches: 8. Per the germline V gene, CDR1 is SGHAT and CDR2 is FQNNGV. The CDR3 extends over 14 amino acids.

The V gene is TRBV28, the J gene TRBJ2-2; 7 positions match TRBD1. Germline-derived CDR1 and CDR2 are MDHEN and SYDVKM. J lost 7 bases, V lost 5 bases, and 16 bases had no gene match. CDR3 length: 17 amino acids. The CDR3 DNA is TGTGCCAGCAGTCCCGCCGGGACAGAAGCCAGGGGCGGGGAGCTGTTTTTT. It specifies CASSPAGTEARGGELFF.

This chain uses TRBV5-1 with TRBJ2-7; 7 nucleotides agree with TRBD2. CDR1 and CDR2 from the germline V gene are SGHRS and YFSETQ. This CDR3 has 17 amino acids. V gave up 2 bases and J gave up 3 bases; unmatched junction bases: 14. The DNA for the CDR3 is TGCGCCAGCAGCTTCATGAAAGGTAGCGGGTGGTTCTACGAGCAGTACTTC. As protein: CASSFMKGSGWFYEQYF. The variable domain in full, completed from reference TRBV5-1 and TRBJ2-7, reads KAGVTQTPRYLIKTRGQQVTLSCSPISGHRSVSWYQQTPGQGLQFLFEYFSETQRNKGNFPGRFSGRQFSNSRSEMNVSTLELGDSALYLCASSFMKGSGWFYEQYFGPGTRLTVT.

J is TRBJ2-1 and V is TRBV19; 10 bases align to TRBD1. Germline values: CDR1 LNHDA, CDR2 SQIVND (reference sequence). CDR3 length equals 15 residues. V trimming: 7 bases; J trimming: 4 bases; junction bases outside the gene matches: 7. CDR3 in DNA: TGTGCCAGTAACCCGGGACAGGGGTCTTACAATGAGCAGTTCTTC. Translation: CASNPGQGSYNEQFF.

CDR3 sequence: CASSLTSGYGEQFF. For the CDR3, the DNA is TGCGCCAGCAGCTTGACTAGCGGGTACGGTGAGCAGTTCTTC. The rearrangement uses TRBV5-1 and TRBJ2-1, with 9 bases identical to TRBD2. The CDR3 covers 14 residues. CDR1 and CDR2 from the germline V gene are SGHRS and YFSETQ. The V segment lost 1 base and the J segment 9 bases; nucleotides outside the gene matches: 5.

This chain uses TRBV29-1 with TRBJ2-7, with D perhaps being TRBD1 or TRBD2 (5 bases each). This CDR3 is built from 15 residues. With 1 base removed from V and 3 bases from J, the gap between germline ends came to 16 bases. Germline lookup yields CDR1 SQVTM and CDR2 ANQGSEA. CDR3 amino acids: CSVEAGWGRLYEQYF. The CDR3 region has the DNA TGCAGCGTTGAAGCGGGATGGGGCCGTCTCTACGAGCAGTACTTC.

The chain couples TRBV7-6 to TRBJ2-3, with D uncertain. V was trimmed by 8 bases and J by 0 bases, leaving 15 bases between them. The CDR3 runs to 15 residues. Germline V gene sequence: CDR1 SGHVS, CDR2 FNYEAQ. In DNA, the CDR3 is TGTGCCAGCGCTAGGACGGACGGAAGCACAGATACGCAGTATTTT. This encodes CASARTDGSTDTQYF.

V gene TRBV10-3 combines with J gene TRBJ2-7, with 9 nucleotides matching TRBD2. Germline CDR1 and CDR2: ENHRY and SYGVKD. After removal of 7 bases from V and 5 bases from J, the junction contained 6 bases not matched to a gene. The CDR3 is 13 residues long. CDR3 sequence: CAIKISGSDEQYF. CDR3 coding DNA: TGTGCCATCAAGATTAGCGGGAGCGACGAGCAGTACTTC.

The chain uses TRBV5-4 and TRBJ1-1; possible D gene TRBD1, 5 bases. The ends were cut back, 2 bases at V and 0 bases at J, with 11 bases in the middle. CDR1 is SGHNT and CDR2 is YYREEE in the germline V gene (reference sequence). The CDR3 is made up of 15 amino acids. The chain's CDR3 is CASSFTGRVNTEAFF. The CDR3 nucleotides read TGTGCCAGCAGCTTTACGGGGCGCGTGAACACTGAAGCTTTCTTT.

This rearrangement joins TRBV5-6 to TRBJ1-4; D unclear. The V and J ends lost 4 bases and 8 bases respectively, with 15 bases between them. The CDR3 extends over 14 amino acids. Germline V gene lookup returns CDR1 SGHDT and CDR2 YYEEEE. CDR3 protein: CASSPVWAREKLFF. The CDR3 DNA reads TGTGCCAGCAGCCCGGTTTGGGCACGGGAAAAACTGTTTTTT.

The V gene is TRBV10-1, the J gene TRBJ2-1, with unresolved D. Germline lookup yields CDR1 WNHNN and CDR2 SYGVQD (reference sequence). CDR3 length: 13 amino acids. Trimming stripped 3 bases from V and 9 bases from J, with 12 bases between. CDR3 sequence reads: CASSDPFRGEQFF. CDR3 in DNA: TGCGCCAGCAGTGATCCATTCCGAGGTGAGCAGTTCTTC.

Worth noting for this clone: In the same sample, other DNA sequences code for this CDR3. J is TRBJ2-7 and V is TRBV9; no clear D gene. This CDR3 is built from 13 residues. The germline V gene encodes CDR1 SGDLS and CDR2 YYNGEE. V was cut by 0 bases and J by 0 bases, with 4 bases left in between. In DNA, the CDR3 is TGTGCCAGCAGCGTAGGTAGCTCCTACGAGCAGTACTTC. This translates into CASSVGSSYEQYF.

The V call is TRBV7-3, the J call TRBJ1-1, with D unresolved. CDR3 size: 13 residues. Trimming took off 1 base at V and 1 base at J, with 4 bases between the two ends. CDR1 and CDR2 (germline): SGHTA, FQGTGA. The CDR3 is CASSLKANTEAFF. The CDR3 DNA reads TGTGCCAGCAGCTTAAAAGCGAACACTGAAGCTTTCTTT.

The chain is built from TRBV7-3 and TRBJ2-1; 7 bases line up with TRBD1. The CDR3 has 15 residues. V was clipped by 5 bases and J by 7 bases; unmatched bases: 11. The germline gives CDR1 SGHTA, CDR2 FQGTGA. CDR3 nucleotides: TGTGCCAGCAGCCAGGACAGGATAAGGGGGAATGAGCAGTTCTTC. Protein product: CASSQDRIRGNEQFF.

The chain's CDR3 is CASSQPDRSEQYF. In nucleotides, the CDR3 is TGTGCCAGCTCACAACCCGACAGGTCCGAGCAGTACTTC. The chain uses TRBV18 and TRBJ2-7; possibly TRBD1 for D (6 bases). Trimming stripped 4 bases from V and 6 bases from J, with 13 bases between. The CDR3 covers 13 residues. CDR1 is KGHSH, CDR2 LQKENI, per germline.